The subject of this entry is one TCR beta chain. Which antigen it targets is not known. The record has no base qualities; no much larger clone is one base away. What the time point label conveys for this sample: baseline before first vaccination. The vaccinee samples were drawn from two UK trials, COV001 and COV002, one of which was a single-blind randomized controlled phase 2/3 trial testing AZD1222 (ChAdOx1 nCoV-19) in healthy adults. Trial participant PBMC samples were collected at day 0 and day 28 after the second dose for TCRbeta chain sequencing. The CDR3 regions of human TCRbeta chains were analyzed by immunosequencing. The study's processing was this. TCRs in the repertoires were matched against a reference library of SARS-CoV-2-specific TCRs that had been generated with the MIRA antigen-specificity platform. Breadth meant the fraction of unique TCRs that were SARS-CoV-2-associated, whereas depth meant the fraction of total T cells that were SARS-CoV-2-associated. Using the MIRA data, each spike-specific TCR was assigned both to the spike region to which the TCR was reactive and to a CD4 or CD8 class. Log10-transformed breadth and depth values were compared by one-way ANOVA with Sidak's multiple comparisons tests. TCRdb obtained this table from immuneACCESS and retained in-frame rearrangements with V and J assigned. These tables miss some clones; where compared with another copy, unresolved V genes account for less than half of the shortfall, and the remainder is unexplained. Clone size and V and J calls were adopted from that table, with D and trimming inferred from the DNA. The sample table contains roughly 70,000 clones; only one count was recorded for roughly 82% of them. Together, the top ten hold under 6.5% of the sample.

This sample stems from a study of T cell responses to AZD1222 COVID-19 vaccine (dated by TCRdb to about 2021). About the study as a whole: AZD1222 recipients whose second dose came at about 4 weeks and those whose second dose came at about 12 weeks were combined into one group, since spike-specific TCR depth and breadth did not differ between the two schedules. A total of just over 230 trial participants underwent TCR sequencing, of whom nearly 210 received two doses of AZD1222 and some 26 received two doses of the MenACWY control vaccine. Enrollment into the trials was organized by age into subgroups of 18-55, 56-69 and 70-plus years, and those subgroups contained 148, 28 and 57 TCR-sequenced participants, respectively. Findings and caveats that apply to the study as a whole: Conclusions about previously exposed vaccinees are limited, since just six AZD1222 recipients were seropositive for SARS-CoV-2 at baseline. Participants were mostly white British and included more females than males, and it was suggested by the authors that clonal diversity may have been underestimated. Spike-specific TCR breadth and depth rose significantly after two AZD1222 doses compared with day 0 and with MenACWY recipients. The 56-69-year group was small, and its depth increase did not reach significance, likely because of low power. Because no samples from the day 14 peak response were available, repertoires could be characterized only after the peak T cell response. Epitopes outside the regions mutated in the B.1.351 and B.1.1.7 variants were reportedly recognized by nearly half of the unique spike-specific TCRs. CD4 TCRs associated with the vaccine covered the entire spike protein, and the dominant responses were in regions 160-218 and 743-854.

V is shortened by 0 bases, J by 5 bases, and the region joining them spans 7 bases. The CDR3 contains 13 residues, cysteine and phenylalanine counted. Only the CDR3 DNA is retained, 39 bases long and in frame from the first base. CDR1 and CDR2 are read off the germline V gene (reference sequence) as MNHNY and SVGAGI. Recombination linked TRBV6-6 to TRBJ2-5; no D gene call is confident. The specimen comprised peripheral blood, sampled on day 0 of AZD1222 vaccination. The sequence was collected from an adult in good health. The CDR3 region: CASSYSPSETQYF. The DNA sequence is given as TGTGCCAGCAGTTACTCCCCATCGGAGACCCAGTACTTC.